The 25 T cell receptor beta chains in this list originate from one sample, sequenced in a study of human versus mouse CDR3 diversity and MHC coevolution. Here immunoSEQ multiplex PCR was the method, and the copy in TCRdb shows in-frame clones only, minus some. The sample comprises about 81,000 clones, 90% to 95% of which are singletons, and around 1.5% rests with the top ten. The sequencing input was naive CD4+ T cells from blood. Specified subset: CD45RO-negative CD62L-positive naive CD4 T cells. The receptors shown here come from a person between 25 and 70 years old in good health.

This CDR3 is CASSLVSDQNTEAFF. The CDR3 DNA reads as TGCGCCAGCAGCTTGGTGTCAGATCAGAACACTGAAGCTTTCTTT. V is TRBV5-1 and J is TRBJ1-1; D is unclear. The germline gives CDR1 SGHRS, CDR2 YFSETQ. V shed 0 bases and J shed 1 base, with 10 bases lying between them. This CDR3 comprises 15 residues. Full variable domain (rest looked up from reference TRBV5-1 and TRBJ1-1): KAGVTQTPRYLIKTRGQQVTLSCSPISGHRSVSWYQQTPGQGLQFLFEYFSETQRNKGNFPGRFSGRQFSNSRSEMNVSTLELGDSALYLCASSLVSDQNTEAFFGQGTRLTVV.

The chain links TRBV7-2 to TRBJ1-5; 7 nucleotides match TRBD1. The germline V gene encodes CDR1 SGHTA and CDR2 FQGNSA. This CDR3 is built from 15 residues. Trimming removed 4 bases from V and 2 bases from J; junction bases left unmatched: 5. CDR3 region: CASSSGTVGNQPQHF. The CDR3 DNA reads TGTGCCAGCAGCTCCGGGACAGTTGGCAATCAGCCCCAGCATTTT.

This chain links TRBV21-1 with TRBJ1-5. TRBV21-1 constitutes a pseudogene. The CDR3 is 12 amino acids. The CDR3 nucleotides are TGTGCCAGCAGCAGTATAATCCAGCCCCAGCATTTT. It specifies CASSSIIQPQHF.

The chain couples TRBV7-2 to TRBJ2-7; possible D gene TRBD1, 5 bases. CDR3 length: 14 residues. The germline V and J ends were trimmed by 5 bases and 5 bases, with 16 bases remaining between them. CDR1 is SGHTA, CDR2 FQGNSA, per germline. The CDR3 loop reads CASSRYRNVHEQYF. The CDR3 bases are TGTGCCAGCAGCCGATACAGGAACGTGCACGAGCAGTACTTC. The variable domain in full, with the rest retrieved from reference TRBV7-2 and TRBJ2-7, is GAGVSQSPSNKVTEKGKDVELRCDPISGHTALYWYRQSLGQGLEFLIYFQGNSAPDKSGLPSDRFSAERTGGSVSTLTIQRTQQEDSAVYLCASSRYRNVHEQYFGPGTRLTVT.

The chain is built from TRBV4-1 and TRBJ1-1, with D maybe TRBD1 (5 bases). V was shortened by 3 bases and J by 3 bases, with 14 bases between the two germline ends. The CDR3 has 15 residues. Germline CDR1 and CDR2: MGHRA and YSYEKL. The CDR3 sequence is CASSHPGFGDTEAFF. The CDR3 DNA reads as TGCGCCAGCAGCCACCCAGGGTTTGGGGACACTGAAGCTTTCTTT.

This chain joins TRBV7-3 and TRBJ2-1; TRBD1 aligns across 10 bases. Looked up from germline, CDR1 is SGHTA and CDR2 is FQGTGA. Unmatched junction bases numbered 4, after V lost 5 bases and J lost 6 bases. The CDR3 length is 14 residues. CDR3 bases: TGTGCCAGCAGCGAGTGGGACAGGGGCAATGAGCAGTTCTTC. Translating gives CASSEWDRGNEQFF.

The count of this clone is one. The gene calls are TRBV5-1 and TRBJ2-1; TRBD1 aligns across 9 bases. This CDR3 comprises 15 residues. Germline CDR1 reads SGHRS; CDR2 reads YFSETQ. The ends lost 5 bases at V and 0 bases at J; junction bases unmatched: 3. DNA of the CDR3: TGCGCCAGCAGTGGACAGGGGAGCTCCTACAATGAGCAGTTCTTC. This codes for CASSGQGSSYNEQFF.

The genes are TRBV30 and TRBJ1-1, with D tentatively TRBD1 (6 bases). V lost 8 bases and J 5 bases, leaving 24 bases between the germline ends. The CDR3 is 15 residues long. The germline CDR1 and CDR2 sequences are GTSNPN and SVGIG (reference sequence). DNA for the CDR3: TGTGCCGGGCAGAAGCCCGGGACACCCGGGACTGAAGCTTTCTTT. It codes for CAGQKPGTPGTEAFF.

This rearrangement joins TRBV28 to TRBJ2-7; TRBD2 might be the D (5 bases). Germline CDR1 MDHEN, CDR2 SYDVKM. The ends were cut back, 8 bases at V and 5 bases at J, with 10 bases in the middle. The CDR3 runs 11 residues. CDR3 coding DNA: TGTGCCAGCGGGCAGAGGGACGAGCAGTACTTC. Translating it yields CASGQRDEQYF.

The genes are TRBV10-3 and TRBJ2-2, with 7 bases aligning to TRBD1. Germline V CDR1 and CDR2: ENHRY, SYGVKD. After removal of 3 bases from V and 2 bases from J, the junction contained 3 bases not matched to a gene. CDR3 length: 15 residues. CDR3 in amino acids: CAISDGTVNTGELFF. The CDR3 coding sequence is TGTGCCATCAGTGATGGGACAGTTAACACCGGGGAGCTGTTTTTT.

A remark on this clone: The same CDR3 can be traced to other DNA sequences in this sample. The CDR3 DNA is TGTGCCAGCAGCGCAGACAGGGACTATGGCTACACCTTC. Its translation is CASSADRDYGYTF. The chain uses TRBV9 and TRBJ1-2, with 7 bases fitting TRBD1. Germline assignment: CDR1 SGDLS and CDR2 YYNGEE. The V and J ends lost 3 bases and 3 bases, in that order; junction bases with no gene match: 2. CDR3 size: 13 residues.

CDR3 sequence reads: CASSLGHLYEQYF. Written as DNA, the CDR3 is TGTGCCAGCAGCTTAGGACACCTCTACGAGCAGTACTTC. This rearrangement joins TRBV5-6 to TRBJ2-7; tentatively, D is TRBD1 (5 bases). This CDR3 has 13 residues. Germline V gene data show CDR1 as SGHDT and CDR2 as YYEEEE. The ends were cut back, 2 bases at V and 3 bases at J, with 9 bases in the middle.

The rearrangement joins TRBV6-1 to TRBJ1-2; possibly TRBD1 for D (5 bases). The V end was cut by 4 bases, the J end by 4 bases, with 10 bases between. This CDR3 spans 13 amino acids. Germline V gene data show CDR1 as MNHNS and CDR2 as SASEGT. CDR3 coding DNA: TGTGCCAGCAGTGCGGAGGGGATCTATGGCTACACCTTC. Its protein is CASSAEGIYGYTF.

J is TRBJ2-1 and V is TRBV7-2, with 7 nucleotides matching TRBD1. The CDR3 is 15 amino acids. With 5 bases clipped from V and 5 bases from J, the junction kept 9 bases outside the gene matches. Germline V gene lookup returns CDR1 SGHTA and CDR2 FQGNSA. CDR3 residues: CASSPTGTAHNEQFF. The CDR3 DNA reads TGTGCCAGCAGCCCCACCGGGACAGCTCACAATGAGCAGTTCTTC.

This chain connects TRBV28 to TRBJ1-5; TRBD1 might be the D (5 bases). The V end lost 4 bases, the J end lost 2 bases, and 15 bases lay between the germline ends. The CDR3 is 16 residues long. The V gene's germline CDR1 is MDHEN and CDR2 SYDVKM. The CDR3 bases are TGTGCCAGCAGTTCCGTGTTGGGGGGAGGCAATCAGCCCCAGCATTTT. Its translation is CASSSVLGGGNQPQHF.

The CDR3 coding sequence is TGTGCCAGCAGTCCCCTCTACGAGCAGTACTTC. Translation gives CASSPLYEQYF. V is TRBV6-5 and J is TRBJ2-7; D unresolved. CDR1 MNHEY and CDR2 SVGAGI come from the germline V gene. This CDR3 spans 11 amino acids. V shed 5 bases and J shed 3 bases, with 5 bases lying between them.

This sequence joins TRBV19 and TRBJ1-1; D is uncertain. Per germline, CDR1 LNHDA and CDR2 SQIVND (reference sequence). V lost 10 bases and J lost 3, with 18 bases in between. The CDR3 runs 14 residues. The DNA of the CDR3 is TGTGCCAATACTTCGGGGTTAGTGGACACTGAAGCTTTCTTT. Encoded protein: CANTSGLVDTEAFF.

The CDR3 DNA follows: TGTGCCAGCAGCTTGCAGGTTAGCTACAATGAGCAGTTCTTC. This gives the protein CASSLQVSYNEQFF. This chain connects TRBV5-6 to TRBJ2-1; no clear D gene. The CDR3 is made up of 14 amino acids. Germline V CDR1 and CDR2: SGHDT, YYEEEE. V lost 1 base and J lost 3, with 8 bases in between.

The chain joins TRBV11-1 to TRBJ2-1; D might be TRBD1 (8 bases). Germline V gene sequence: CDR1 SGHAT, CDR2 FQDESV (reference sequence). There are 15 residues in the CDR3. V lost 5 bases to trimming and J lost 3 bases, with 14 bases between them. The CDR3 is CASSVQGGDYNEQFF. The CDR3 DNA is TGTGCCAGCAGCGTACAGGGGGGGGACTACAATGAGCAGTTCTTC. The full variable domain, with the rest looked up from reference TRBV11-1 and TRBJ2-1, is EAEVAQSPRYKITEKSQAVAFWCDPISGHATLYWYRQILGQGPELLVQFQDESVVDDSQLPKDRFSAERLKGVDSTLKIQPAELGDSAMYLCASSVQGGDYNEQFFGPGTRLTVL.

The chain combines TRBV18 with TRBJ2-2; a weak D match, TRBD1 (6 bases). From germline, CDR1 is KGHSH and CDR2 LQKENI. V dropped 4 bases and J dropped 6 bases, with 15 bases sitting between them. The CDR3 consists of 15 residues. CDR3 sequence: CASSQVQGSAGELFF. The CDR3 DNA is TGTGCCAGCTCACAGGTGCAGGGGTCGGCCGGGGAGCTGTTTTTT.

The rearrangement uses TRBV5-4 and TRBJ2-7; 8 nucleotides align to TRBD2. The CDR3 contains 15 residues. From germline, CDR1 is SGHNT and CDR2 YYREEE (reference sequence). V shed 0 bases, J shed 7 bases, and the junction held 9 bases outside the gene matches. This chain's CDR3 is CASSLDRGGRWEQYF. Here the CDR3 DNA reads TGTGCCAGCAGCTTGGACCGCGGGGGGCGGTGGGAGCAGTACTTC.

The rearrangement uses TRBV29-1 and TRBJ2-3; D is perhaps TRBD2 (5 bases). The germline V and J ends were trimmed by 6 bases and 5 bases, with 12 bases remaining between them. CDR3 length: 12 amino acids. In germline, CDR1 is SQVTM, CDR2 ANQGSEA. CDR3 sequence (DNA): TGCAGCGTGGGAGTCACCCAAGATACGCAGTATTTT. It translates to CSVGVTQDTQYF.

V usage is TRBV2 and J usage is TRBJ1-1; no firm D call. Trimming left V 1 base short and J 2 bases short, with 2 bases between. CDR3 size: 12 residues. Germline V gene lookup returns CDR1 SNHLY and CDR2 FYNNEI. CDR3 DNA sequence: TGTGCCAGCAGTGAAGTAAACACTGAAGCTTTCTTT. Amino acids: CASSEVNTEAFF.

The CDR3 is CSVERELAGSNEQFF. DNA of the CDR3: TGCAGCGTTGAAAGGGAACTAGCGGGTTCCAATGAGCAGTTCTTC. The V and J genes are TRBV29-1 and TRBJ2-1; 9 nucleotides align to TRBD2. After removal of 2 bases from V and 6 bases from J, the junction contained 8 bases not matched to a gene. Germline V gene lookup returns CDR1 SQVTM and CDR2 ANQGSEA. The CDR3 extends over 15 amino acids.

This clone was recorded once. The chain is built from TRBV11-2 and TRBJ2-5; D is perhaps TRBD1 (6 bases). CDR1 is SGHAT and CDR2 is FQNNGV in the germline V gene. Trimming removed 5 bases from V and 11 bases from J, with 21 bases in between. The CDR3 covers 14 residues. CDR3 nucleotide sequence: TGTGCCAGCAGCCCAAGAGAGGGGGTAGAAGAGCAGTACTTC. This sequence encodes CASSPREGVEEQYF.